This T cell receptor beta chain was identified during a study of vaccination and CD4 T cells after COVID-19. With the Oncomine TCR Beta short-read assay, DNA from cultured CD4+ T cells was sequenced. TCRdb reprocessed the PCR reads with MiXCR, giving one entry per CDR3 protein. Of about 3,600 distinct CDR3 sequences detected, 20% to 25% appear once; the ten largest clones hold roughly 15%. Treatment denoted: approximately nine-day PBMC culture with coronavirus spike peptide pools or control peptides (ViraFEST assay). Investigators obtained the unexposed donor's CD4+ T cells before the COVID-19 pandemic (2011-2018). V gave up 1 base and J gave up 9 bases; unmatched junction bases: 7. Germline CDR1 and CDR2: SGHTA and FQGTGA. The CDR3 consists of 15 residues. Points on this clonotype: Its specificity is not known.

Sequencing input: CD4+ T cells from blood, cultured in vitro. This clonotype was obtained from a human donor in good health. J is TRBJ2-1 and V is TRBV7-3; TRBD2 matches 9 bases. The CDR3 DNA reads as TGTGCCAGCAGCTTAATGGCGGGGGGGGGGGGTGAGCAGTTCTTC. The encoded protein is CASSLMAGGGGEQFF.